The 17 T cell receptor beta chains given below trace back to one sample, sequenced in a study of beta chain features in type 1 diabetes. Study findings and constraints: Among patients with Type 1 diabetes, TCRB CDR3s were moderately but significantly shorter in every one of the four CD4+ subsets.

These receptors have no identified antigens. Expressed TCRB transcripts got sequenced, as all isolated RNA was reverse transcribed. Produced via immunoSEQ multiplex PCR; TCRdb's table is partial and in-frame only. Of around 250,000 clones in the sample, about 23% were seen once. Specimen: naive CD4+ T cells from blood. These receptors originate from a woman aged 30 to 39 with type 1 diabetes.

DNA of the CDR3: TGCAGCGTTGACGGGCAGGGAACCTACGAGCAGTACTTC. Protein: CSVDGQGTYEQYF. The rearrangement uses TRBV29-1 and TRBJ2-7, with D perhaps TRBD1 (5 bases). With 3 bases removed from V and 2 bases from J, the gap between germline ends came to 11 bases. Germline CDR1 and CDR2: SQVTM and ANQGSEA. This CDR3 has 13 residues.

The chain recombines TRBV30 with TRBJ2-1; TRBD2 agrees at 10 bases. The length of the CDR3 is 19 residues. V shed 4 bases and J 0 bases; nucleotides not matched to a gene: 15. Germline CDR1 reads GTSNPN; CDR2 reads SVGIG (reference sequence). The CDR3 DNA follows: TGTGCCTGGACGAGCTTGGGACTAGCGAAATCGAGCTCCTACAATGAGCAGTTCTTC. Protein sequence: CAWTSLGLAKSSSYNEQFF. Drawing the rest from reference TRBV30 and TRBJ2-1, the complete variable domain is SQTIHQWPATLVQPVGSPLSLECTVEGTSNPNLYWYRQAAGRGLQLLFYSVGIGQISSEVPQNLSASRPQDRQFILSSKKLLLSDSGFYLCAWTSLGLAKSSSYNEQFFGPGTRLTVL.

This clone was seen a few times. The CDR3 is CASSELFRSYEQYF. CDR3 DNA sequence: TGTGCCAGCAGTGAATTATTCAGGTCCTACGAGCAGTACTTC. The chain carries TRBV25-1 and TRBJ2-7; D remains unclear. V was shortened by 1 base and J by 1 base, with 8 bases between the two germline ends. The CDR3 is made up of 14 amino acids. Germline CDR1 is MGHDK and CDR2 is SYGVNS.

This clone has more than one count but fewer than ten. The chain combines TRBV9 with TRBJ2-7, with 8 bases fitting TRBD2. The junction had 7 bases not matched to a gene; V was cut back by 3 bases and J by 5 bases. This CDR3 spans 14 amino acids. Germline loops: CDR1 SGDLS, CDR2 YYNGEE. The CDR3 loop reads CASSDSGTTNEQYF. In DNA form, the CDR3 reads TGTGCCAGCAGCGATAGCGGGACCACGAACGAGCAGTACTTC.

The CDR3 here is CATTGAQETQYF. CDR3 nucleotides: TGTGCCACCACTGGGGCCCAAGAGACCCAGTACTTC. This chain joins TRBV5-4 and TRBJ2-5; perhaps TRBD1 as D (5 bases). V shed 9 bases and J shed 1 base, with 10 bases lying between them. CDR3 length: 12 amino acids. Germline CDR1 is SGHNT and CDR2 is YYREEE (reference sequence). The whole variable domain, remainder taken from reference TRBV5-4 and TRBJ2-5, is ETGVTQSPTHLIKTRGQQVTLRCSSQSGHNTVSWYQQALGQGPQFIFQYYREEENGRGNFPPRFSGLQFPNYSSELNVNALELDDSALYLCATTGAQETQYFGPGTRLLVL.

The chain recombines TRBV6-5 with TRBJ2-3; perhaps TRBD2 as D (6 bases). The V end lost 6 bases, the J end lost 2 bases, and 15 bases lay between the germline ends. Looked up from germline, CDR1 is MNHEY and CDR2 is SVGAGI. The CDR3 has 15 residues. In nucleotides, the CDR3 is TGTGCCAGCAGGTCGGGTGGGGGGTTCACAGATACGCAGTATTTT. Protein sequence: CASRSGGGFTDTQYF.

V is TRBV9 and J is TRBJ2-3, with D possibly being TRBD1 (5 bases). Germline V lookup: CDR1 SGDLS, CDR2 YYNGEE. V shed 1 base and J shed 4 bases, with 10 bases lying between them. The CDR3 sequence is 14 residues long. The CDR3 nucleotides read TGTGCCAGCAGCGTACAGCAGGGATCAGATACGCAGTATTTT. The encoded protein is CASSVQQGSDTQYF.

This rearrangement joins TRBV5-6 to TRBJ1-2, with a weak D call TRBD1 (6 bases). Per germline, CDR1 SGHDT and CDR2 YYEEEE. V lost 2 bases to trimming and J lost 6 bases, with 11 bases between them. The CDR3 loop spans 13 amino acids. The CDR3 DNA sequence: TGTGCCAGCAGCTTCACAGGGTTCGATGGCTACACCTTC. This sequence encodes CASSFTGFDGYTF. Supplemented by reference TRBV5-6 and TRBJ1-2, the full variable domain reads DAGVTQSPTHLIKTRGQQVTLRCSPKSGHDTVSWYQQALGQGPQFIFQYYEEEERQRGNFPDRFSGHQFPNYSSELNVNALLLGDSALYLCASSFTGFDGYTFGSGTRLTVV.

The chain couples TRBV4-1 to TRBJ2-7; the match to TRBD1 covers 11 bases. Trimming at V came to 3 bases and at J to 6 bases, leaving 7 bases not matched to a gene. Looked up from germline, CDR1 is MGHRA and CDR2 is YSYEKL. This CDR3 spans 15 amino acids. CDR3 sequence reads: CASSHPGTGGFEQYF. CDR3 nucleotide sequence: TGCGCCAGCAGCCACCCCGGGACAGGGGGGTTCGAGCAGTACTTC.

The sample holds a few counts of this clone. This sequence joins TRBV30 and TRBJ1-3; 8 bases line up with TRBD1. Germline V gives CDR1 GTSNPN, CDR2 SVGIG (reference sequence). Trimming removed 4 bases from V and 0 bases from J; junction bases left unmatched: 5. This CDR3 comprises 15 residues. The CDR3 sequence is CAWMTGASSGNTIYF. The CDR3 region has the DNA TGTGCCTGGATGACAGGGGCCAGCTCTGGAAACACCATATATTTT. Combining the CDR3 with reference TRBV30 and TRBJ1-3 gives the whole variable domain SQTIHQWPATLVQPVGSPLSLECTVEGTSNPNLYWYRQAAGRGLQLLFYSVGIGQISSEVPQNLSASRPQDRQFILSSKKLLLSDSGFYLCAWMTGASSGNTIYFGEGSWLTVV.

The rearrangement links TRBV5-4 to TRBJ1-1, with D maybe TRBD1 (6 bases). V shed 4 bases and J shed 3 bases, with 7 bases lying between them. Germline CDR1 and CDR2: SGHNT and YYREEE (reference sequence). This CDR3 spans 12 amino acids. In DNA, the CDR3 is TGTGCCAGCAGCGGGACATACACTGAAGCTTTCTTT. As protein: CASSGTYTEAFF.

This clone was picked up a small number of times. CDR3 nucleotide sequence: TGTGCCAGCAGCGTAGGCGGCCAGCACGGCGAGCAGTACTTC. This gives the protein CASSVGGQHGEQYF. The chain employs TRBV9 and TRBJ2-7; no clear D gene. Germline loops: CDR1 SGDLS, CDR2 YYNGEE. The germline V and J ends were trimmed by 0 bases and 6 bases, with 13 bases remaining between them. This CDR3 region has 14 residues.

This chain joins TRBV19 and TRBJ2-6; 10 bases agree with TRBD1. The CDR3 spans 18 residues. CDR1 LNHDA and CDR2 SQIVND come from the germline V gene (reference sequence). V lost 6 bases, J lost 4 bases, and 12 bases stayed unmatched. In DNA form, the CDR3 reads TGTGCCAGTAGCCCCCTATATGGGACAGGGGCCGGGGCCAACGTCCTGACTTTC. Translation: CASSPLYGTGAGANVLTF.

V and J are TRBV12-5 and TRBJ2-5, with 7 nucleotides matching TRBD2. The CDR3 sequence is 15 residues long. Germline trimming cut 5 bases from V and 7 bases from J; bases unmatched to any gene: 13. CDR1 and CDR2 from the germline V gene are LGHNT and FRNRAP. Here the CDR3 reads CASGTFAGASMTQYF. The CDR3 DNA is TGTGCTAGTGGTACCTTTGCGGGAGCTAGTATGACCCAGTACTTC. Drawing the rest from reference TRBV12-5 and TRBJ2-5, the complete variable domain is DARVTQTPRHKVTEMGQEVTMRCQPILGHNTVFWYRQTMMQGLELLAYFRNRAPLDDSGMPKDRFSAEMPDATLATLKIQPSEPRDSAVYFCASGTFAGASMTQYFGPGTRLLVL.

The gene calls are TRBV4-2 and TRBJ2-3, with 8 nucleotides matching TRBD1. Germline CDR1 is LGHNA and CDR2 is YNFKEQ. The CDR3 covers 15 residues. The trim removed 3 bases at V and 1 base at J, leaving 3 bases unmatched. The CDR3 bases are TGTGCCAGCAGCCAGCACAGGGGGGGCACAGATACGCAGTATTTT. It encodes CASSQHRGGTDTQYF.

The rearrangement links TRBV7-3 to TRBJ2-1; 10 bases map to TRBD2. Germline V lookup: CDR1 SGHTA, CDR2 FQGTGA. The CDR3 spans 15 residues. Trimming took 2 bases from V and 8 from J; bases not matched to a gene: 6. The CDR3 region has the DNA TGTGCCAGCAGCTTACGACTAGCGGGTTTGGATGAGCAGTTCTTC. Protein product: CASSLRLAGLDEQFF.

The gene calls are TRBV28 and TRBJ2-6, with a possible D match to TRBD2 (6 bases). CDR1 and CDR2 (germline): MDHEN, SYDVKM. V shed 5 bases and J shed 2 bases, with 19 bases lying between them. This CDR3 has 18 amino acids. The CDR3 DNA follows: TGTGCCAGCAGTCCAGCCGGGGTCGGGACTCCTGGGGCCAACGTCCTGACTTTC. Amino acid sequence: CASSPAGVGTPGANVLTF.